These T cell receptor beta chains were read from a single sample in a study of response to subunit inactivated influenza vaccine. TCRdb re-called the RT-PCR reads with MiXCR, one entry per CDR3 protein. The data show hundreds of thousands of distinct CDR3 sequences, with 15% to 18% seen just once and approximately 10% held by the top ten. The sequencing here drew on PBMCs from blood, taken approximately 12 days after vaccination. All receptors come from a man aged 50-60 years who received an inactivated influenza vaccine. Each CDR3 is given with its conserved first and last residue. D genes are given only for firm matches. Rows may omit the clone size; those that give it use once, few, many or a size class.

v_call	clone_size	j_call	d_call	cdr3_aa	cdr3_nt
TRBV5-1	NA	TRBJ2-1	TRBD2	CASSGRASGVKTYNEQFF	TGCGCCAGCAGCGGACGAGCTAGCGGGGTGAAAACCTACAATGAGCAGTTCTTC
TRBV7-2	few	TRBJ2-3	NA	CASSLIGSGRDTQYF	TGTGCCAGCAGCTTAATCGGGAGTGGGAGGGATACGCAGTATTTT
TRBV5-1	NA	TRBJ2-6	NA	CASRDRRGANVLTF	TGCGCCAGCAGGGATCGGCGCGGGGCCAACGTCCTGACTTTC
TRBV5-1	NA	TRBJ2-7	NA	CASSLFGSQTYEQYF	TGCGCCAGCAGCTTGTTTGGCAGCCAAACCTACGAGCAGTACTTC
TRBV6-2/TRBV6-3	few	TRBJ2-3	TRBD2	CASSSRLAGEVTDTQYF	TGTGCCAGCAGTTCACGACTAGCGGGAGAGGTAACAGATACGCAGTATTTT
TRBV5-1	few	TRBJ2-5	NA	CASSLAPGQEETQYF	TGCGCCAGCAGCTTGGCTCCGGGACAAGAAGAGACCCAGTACTTC
TRBV10-3	few	TRBJ2-7	TRBD1	CAISDPLTGIGYEQYF	TGTGCCATCAGTGACCCCTTGACAGGGATCGGCTACGAGCAGTACTTC
TRBV7-2	NA	TRBJ2-3	TRBD2	CASSSTSGVSTDTQYF	TGTGCCAGCAGCTCTACTAGCGGCGTTAGCACAGATACGCAGTATTTT
TRBV2	NA	TRBJ2-3	NA	CASSDGAGTDTQYF	TGTGCCAGCAGTGATGGCGCGGGCACAGATACGCAGTATTTT
TRBV21-1	NA	TRBJ2-5	NA	CASSKLVSGQWETQYF	TGTGCCAGCAGCAAATTGGTGTCGGGTCAGTGGGAGACCCAGTACTTC
TRBV2	NA	TRBJ2-7	NA	CASSEGDIASYEQYF	TGTGCCAGCAGTGAAGGGGACATTGCCTCCTACGAGCAGTACTTC
TRBV7-2	few	TRBJ2-4	NA	CASSLGDWAKNIQYF	TGTGCCAGCAGCTTAGGGGATTGGGCCAAAAACATTCAGTACTTC
TRBV5-1	NA	TRBJ2-4	NA	CASSLSVAKNIQYF	TGCGCCAGCAGCTTATCAGTAGCCAAAAACATTCAGTACTTC
TRBV29-1	NA	TRBJ2-6	TRBD1	CSVGDRAGPNVLTF	TGCAGCGTGGGGGACAGGGCTGGGCCCAACGTCCTGACTTTC
TRBV20-1	NA	TRBJ2-7	TRBD2	CSARRPSGSYEQYF	TGCAGTGCTAGACGGCCTAGCGGGAGTTACGAGCAGTACTTC
TRBV7-2	NA	TRBJ2-2	NA	CASAGRLPPRELFF	TGTGCCAGCGCAGGTCGGCTCCCCCCTAGGGAGCTGTTTTTT
TRBV4-3	many	TRBJ2-3	TRBD2	CASSQGGTSGRGDTQYF	TGCGCCAGCAGCCAAGGGGGGACTAGCGGGAGAGGAGATACGCAGTATTTT
TRBV7-2	few	TRBJ2-7	NA	CASSLMLVVPYEQYF	TGTGCCAGCAGCTTAATGCTAGTTGTACCCTACGAGCAGTACTTC
TRBV15	NA	TRBJ2-7	TRBD2	CATSRERGGWYEQYF	TGTGCCACCAGCAGAGAGCGGGGGGGCTGGTACGAGCAGTACTTC
TRBV12-3/TRBV12-4	few	TRBJ2-1	TRBD1	CASSPTTGGGYNEQFF	TGTGCCAGCAGTCCGACCACAGGGGGCGGTTACAATGAGCAGTTCTTC
TRBV20-1	few	TRBJ1-1	NA	CSAYAIRGDLEAFF	TGCAGTGCTTATGCCATCAGAGGGGACCTTGAAGCTTTCTTT
TRBV20-1	few	TRBJ1-2	NA	CSARSRGWDYGYTF	TGCAGTGCTAGGAGCAGGGGATGGGACTATGGCTACACCTTC